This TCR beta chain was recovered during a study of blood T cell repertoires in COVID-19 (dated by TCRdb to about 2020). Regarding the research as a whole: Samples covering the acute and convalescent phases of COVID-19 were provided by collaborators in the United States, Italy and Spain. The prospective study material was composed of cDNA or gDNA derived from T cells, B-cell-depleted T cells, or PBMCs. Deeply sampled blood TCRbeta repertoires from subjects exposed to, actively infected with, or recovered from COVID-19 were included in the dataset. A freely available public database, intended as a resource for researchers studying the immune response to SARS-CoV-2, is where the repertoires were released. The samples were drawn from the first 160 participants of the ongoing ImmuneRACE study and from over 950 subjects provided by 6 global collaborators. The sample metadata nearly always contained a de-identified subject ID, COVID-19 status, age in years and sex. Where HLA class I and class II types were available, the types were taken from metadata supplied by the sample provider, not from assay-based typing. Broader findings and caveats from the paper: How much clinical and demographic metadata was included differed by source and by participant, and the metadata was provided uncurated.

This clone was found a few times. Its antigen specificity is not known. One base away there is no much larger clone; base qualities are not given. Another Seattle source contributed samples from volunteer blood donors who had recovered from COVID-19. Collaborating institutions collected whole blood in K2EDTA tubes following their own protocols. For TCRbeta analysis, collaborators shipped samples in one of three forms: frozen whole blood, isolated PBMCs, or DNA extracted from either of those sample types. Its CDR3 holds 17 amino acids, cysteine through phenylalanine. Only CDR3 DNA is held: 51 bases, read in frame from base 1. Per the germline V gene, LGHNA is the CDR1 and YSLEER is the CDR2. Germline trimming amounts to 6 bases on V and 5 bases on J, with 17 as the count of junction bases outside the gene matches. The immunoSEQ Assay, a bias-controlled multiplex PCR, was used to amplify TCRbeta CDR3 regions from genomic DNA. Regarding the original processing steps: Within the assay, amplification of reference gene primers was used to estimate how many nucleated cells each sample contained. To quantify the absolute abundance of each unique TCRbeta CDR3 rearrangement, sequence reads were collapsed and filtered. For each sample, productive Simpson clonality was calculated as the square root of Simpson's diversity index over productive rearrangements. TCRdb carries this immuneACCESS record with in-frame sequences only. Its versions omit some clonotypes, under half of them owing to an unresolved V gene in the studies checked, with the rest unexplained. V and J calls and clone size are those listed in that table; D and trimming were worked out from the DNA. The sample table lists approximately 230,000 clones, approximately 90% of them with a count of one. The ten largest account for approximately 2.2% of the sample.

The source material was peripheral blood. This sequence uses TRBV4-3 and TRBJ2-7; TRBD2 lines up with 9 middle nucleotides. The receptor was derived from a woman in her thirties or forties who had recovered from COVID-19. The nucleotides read TGCGCCAGCAGTCGACTGTCGACTAGCGGTTCCCTAAACGAGCAGTACTTC. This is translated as CASSRLSTSGSLNEQYF.